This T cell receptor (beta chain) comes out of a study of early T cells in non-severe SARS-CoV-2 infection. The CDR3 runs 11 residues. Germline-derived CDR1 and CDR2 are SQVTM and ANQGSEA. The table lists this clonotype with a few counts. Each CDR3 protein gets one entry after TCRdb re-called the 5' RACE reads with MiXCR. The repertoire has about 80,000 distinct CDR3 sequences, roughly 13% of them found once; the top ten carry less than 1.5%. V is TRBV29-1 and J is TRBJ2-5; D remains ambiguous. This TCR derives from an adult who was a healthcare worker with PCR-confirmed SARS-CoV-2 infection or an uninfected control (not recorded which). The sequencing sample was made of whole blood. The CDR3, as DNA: TGCAGTTCAAAGGTTTACGAGACCCAGTACTTC. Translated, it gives CSSKVYETQYF.